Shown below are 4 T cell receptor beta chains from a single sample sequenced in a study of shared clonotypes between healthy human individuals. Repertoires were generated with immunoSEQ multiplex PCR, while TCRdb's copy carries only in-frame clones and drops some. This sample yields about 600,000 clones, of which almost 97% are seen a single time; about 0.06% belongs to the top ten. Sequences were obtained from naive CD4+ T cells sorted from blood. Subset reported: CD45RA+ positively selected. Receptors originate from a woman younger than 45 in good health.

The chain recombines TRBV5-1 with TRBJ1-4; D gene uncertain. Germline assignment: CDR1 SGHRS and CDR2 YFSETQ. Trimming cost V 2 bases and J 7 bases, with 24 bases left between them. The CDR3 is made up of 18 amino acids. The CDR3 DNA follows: TGCGCCAGCAGCTTCAGGCGCGGCTCGGGTCGAACTGGTGAAAAACTGTTTTTT. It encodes CASSFRRGSGRTGEKLFF.

The CDR3 region has the DNA TGTGCCAGCAGCGTAGGCCTGGATACGCAGTATTTT. This encodes CASSVGLDTQYF. V gene TRBV9 combines with J gene TRBJ2-3; no firm D call. Germline CDR1 reads SGDLS; CDR2 reads YYNGEE. V lost 0 bases and J lost 6, with 5 bases in between. The CDR3 covers 12 residues. Full variable domain (missing parts from reference TRBV9 and TRBJ2-3): DSGVTQTPKHLITATGQRVTLRCSPRSGDLSVYWYQQSLDQGLQFLIQYYNGEERAKGNILERFSAQQFPDLHSELNLSSLELGDSALYFCASSVGLDTQYFGPGTRLTVL.

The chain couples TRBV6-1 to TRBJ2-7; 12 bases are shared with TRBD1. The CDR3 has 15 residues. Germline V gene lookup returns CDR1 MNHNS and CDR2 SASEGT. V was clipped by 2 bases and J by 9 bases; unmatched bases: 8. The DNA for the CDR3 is TGTGCCAGCAGTGAATTAGGGACAGGGGGCTTGGTGCAGTACTTC. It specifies CASSELGTGGLVQYF.

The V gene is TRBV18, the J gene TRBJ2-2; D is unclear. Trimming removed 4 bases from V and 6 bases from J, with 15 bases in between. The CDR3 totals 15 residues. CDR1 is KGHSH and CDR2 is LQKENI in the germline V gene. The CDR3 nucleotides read TGTGCCAGCTCACTTTCCTCAGGAGCAGCCGGGGAGCTGTTTTTT. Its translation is CASSLSSGAAGELFF.